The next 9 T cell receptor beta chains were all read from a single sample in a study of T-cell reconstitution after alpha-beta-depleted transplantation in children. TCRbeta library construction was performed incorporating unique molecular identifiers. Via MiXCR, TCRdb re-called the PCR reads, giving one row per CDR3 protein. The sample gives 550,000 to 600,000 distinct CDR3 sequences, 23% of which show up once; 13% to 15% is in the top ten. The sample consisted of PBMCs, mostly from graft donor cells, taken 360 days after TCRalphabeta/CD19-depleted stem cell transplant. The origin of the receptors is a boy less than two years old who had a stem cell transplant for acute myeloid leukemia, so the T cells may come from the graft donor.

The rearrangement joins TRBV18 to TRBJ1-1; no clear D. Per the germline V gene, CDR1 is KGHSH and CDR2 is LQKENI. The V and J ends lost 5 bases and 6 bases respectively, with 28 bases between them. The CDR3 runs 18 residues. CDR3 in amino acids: CASSTRSGMGTSNSEAFF. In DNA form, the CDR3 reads TGTGCCAGCTCAACACGGTCCGGGATGGGTACGTCAAACTCTGAAGCTTTCTTT.

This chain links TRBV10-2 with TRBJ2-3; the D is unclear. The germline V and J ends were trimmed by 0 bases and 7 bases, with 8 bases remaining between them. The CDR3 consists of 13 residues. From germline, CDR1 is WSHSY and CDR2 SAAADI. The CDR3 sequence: CASSESWRNTQYF. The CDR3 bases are TGCGCCAGCAGTGAGTCTTGGCGGAATACGCAGTATTTT.

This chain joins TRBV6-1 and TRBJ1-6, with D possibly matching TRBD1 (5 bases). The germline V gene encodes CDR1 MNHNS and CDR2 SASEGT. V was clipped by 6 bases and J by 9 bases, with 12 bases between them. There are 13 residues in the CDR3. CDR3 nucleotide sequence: TGTGCCAGCAGGGCCTCAGGGACTTCACCCCTCCACTTT. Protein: CASRASGTSPLHF.

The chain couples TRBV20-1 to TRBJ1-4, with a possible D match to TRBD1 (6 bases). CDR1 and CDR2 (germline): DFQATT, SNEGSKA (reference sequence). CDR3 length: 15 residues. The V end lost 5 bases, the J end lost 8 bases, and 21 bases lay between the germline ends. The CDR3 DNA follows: TGCAGTGCTTTCCCCGCTTCACAGGGAGCAGAAAAACTGTTTTTT. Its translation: CSAFPASQGAEKLFF.

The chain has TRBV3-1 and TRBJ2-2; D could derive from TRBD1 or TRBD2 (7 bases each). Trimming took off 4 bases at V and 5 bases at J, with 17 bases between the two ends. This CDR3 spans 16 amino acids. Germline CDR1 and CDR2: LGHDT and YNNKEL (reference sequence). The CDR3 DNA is TGTGCCAGCAGCCTCTCGGGGAGGGGGCGGACCGGGGAGCTGTTTTTT. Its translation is CASSLSGRGRTGELFF.

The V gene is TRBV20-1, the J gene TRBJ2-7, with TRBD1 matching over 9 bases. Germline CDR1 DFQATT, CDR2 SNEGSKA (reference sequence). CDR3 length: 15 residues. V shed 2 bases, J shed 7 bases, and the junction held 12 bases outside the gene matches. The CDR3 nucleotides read TGCAGTGCTAGAAAACTTGGGACAGGGAGTTTGGAGCAGTACTTC. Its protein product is CSARKLGTGSLEQYF.

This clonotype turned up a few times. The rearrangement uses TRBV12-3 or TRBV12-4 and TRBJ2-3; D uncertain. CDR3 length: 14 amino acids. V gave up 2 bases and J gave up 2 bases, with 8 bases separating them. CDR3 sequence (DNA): TGTGCCAGCAGTTTACCCGGCTTCACAGATACGCAGTATTTT. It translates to CASSLPGFTDTQYF.

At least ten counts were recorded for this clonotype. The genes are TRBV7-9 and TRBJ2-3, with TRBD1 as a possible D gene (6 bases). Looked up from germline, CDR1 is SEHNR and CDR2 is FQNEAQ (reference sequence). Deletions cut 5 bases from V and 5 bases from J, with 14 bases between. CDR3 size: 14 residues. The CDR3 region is CASSLRAGEDTQYF. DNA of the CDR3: TGTGCCAGCAGCCTTCGGGCAGGGGAAGATACGCAGTATTTT.

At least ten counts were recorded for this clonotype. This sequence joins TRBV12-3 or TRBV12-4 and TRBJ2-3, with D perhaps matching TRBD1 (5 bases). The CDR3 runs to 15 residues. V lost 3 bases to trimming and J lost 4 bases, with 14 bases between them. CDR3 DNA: TGTGCCAGCAGTTTCGATCGCACAGGAGCAGATACGCAGTATTTT. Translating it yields CASSFDRTGADTQYF.